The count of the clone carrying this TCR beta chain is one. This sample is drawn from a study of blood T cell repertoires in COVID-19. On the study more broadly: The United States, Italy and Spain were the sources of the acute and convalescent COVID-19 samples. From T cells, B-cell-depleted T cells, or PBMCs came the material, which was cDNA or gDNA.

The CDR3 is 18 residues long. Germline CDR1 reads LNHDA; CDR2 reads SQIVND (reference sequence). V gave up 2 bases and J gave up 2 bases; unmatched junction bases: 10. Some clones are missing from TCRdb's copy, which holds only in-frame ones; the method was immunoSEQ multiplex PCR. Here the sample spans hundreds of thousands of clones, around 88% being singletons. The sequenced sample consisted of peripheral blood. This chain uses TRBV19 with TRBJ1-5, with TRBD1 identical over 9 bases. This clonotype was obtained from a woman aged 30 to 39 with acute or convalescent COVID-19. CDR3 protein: CASSISTGGSLGNQPQHF. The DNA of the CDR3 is TGTGCCAGTAGTATATCGACAGGGGGAAGTCTGGGCAATCAGCCCCAGCATTTT.